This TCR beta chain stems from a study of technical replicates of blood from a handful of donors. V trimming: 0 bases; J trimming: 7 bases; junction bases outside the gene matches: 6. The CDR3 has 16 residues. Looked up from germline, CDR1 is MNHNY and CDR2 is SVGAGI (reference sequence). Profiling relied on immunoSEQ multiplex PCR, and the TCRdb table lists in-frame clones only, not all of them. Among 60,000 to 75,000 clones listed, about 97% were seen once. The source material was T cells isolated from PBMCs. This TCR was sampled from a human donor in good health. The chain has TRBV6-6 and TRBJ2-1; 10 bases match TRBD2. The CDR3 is CASSYSASGRANEQFF. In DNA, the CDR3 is TGTGCCAGCAGTTACTCGGCTAGCGGGAGAGCAAATGAGCAGTTCTTC.